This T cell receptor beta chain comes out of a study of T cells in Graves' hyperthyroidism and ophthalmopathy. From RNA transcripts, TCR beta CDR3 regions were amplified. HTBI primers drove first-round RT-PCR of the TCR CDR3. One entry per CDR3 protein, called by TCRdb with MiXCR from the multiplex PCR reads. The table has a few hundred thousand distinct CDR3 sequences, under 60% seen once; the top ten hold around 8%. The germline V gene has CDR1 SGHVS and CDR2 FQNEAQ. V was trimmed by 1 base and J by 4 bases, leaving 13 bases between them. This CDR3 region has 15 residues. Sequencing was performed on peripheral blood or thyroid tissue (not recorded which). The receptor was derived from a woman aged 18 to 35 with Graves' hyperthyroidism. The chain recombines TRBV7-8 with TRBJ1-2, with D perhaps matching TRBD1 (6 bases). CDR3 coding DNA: TGTGCCAGCAGCTTAGGAGGGGGGGCGGGCTATGGCTACACCTTC. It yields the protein CASSLGGGAGYGYTF.